Sequencing of this TCR beta chain was carried out in a study of CD8+CD57+ T cells in acquired aplastic anemia. Genomic DNA, the template, was used for profiling of the TCR beta VDJ and CDR3. TCRdb reanalysed the reads using MiXCR and keeps one entry per CDR3 protein. The sample lists 300,000 or so distinct CDR3 sequences; approximately 58% were seen once. The CDR3 runs to 13 residues. From germline, CDR1 is SEHNR and CDR2 FQNEAQ (reference sequence). Study-level findings and limits: Significant differences in CD8+ Simpson's diversity were not observed between patients and controls. Common to patients and controls were around 30 CD8+ CDR3 sequences.

CD8+CD57+ cell expansion had been shown by flow cytometry in patients chosen for sequencing. This clonotype was counted a single time. The target antigen is unknown. One end of the junction varies from germline; a read error may be responsible. This sequence originates from a human donor with aplastic anemia. The chain has TRBV7-9 and TRBJ2-1, with D unclear. Sequencing was carried out using sorted CD4+, CD8+, or CD8+CD57+ T cells (not recorded which) from PBMCs. DNA for the CDR3: TGTGCCAACAGCCAAGGGTTAGGGAATGAGCAGTTCTTC. Protein sequence: CANSQGLGNEQFF.